This T cell receptor (beta chain) stems from a study of cytomegalovirus exposure and HLA in healthy donors. About the study: An analysis done earlier identified about 120 million unique TCR beta sequences from 150 million to 200 million T cells. Findings of the study overall: In an earlier analysis, most TCR beta V segments were productive about 87% or about 30% of the time. Per published accounts, TCR beta sequences correctly predicted the HLA-A and HLA-B alleles of most subjects.

13 Jbeta primers and 60 Vbeta primers were used for the PCR. The authors' processing: Approximately 11 million of 80 million or so unique TCR beta chains were shared, per a later count. The method was immunoSEQ multiplex PCR; TCRdb's version includes in-frame clones alone and lacks a portion of them. V and J calls and clone size are as listed in that table; D and trimming were resolved from the DNA. Of under 150,000 clones listed, about 9.2% are singletons. Between the trimmed V and J ends, which lost 6 bases and 0 bases, there was a span of 13 bases. CDR1 and CDR2 (germline): SGHNT, YYREEE (reference sequence). The CDR3 length is 15 residues. This clone was detected a few times. Its specificity is unknown.

The specimen was PBMCs. V is TRBV5-4 and J is TRBJ2-1, with unresolved D. This clonotype was sampled from a middle-aged woman in good health and CMV-seropositive. The CDR3 sequence is CASTNWASSYNEQFF. In DNA, the CDR3 is TGTGCCAGCACCAACTGGGCCAGCTCCTACAATGAGCAGTTCTTC.